These 18 T cell receptor beta chains came from one sample sequenced in a study of T cell responses to AZD1222 COVID-19 vaccine. Method: immunoSEQ multiplex PCR; TCRdb's copy keeps in-frame clones and lacks some. The sample includes more than 110,000 clones, about 93% of them seen just once. Sample: peripheral blood, taken on day 0 of AZD1222 vaccination. The receptor set was obtained from an adult in good health.

In this sample, this clone turned up once. This chain uses TRBV5-1 with TRBJ1-5, with 7 bases lining up with TRBD1. The CDR3 totals 14 residues. J gave up 7 bases and V 4 bases, and 8 bases lay outside the gene matches. In germline, CDR1 is SGHRS, CDR2 YFSETQ. The CDR3 loop reads CASSRGGPGQPQHF. The CDR3 DNA follows: TGCGCCAGCAGCCGAGGGGGCCCGGGGCAGCCCCAGCATTTT.

The CDR3 loop reads CATSEVRGPYGYTF. For the CDR3, the DNA is TGTGCCACCAGTGAAGTCAGGGGACCCTATGGCTACACCTTC. The chain employs TRBV15 and TRBJ1-2; D might be TRBD1 (6 bases). Germline-derived CDR1 and CDR2 are LNHNV and YYDKDF (reference sequence). Trimming pared 6 bases from V and 4 bases from J, leaving 15 bases between. The CDR3 is made up of 14 amino acids.

This chain connects TRBV9 to TRBJ1-2; D possibly corresponds to TRBD1 (6 bases). The CDR3 loop spans 16 amino acids. The germline V gene encodes CDR1 SGDLS and CDR2 YYNGEE. V was pared by 0 bases and J by 1 base, with 13 bases between. The CDR3 is CASSVGTQGFNYGYTF. DNA of the CDR3: TGTGCCAGCAGCGTAGGTACACAGGGTTTTAACTATGGCTACACCTTC.

The chain joins TRBV4-1 to TRBJ2-3; the D gene is possibly TRBD1 (5 bases). V lost 1 base, J lost 5 bases, and 10 bases lay in between. This CDR3 region has 14 residues. Germline V lookup: CDR1 MGHRA, CDR2 YSYEKL. The CDR3 spells CASSQALQGDTQYF. For the CDR3, the DNA is TGCGCCAGCAGCCAAGCCCTCCAGGGAGATACGCAGTATTTT.

V is TRBV14 and J is TRBJ1-3; D gene uncertain. Germline V gene lookup returns CDR1 SGHDN and CDR2 FVKESK. The CDR3 is made up of 14 amino acids. V gave up 0 bases and J gave up 3 bases, with 6 bases separating them. Written as DNA, the CDR3 is TGTGCCAGCAGCCAAGATCACGGTGGAAACACCATATATTTT. Translating gives CASSQDHGGNTIYF.

V gene TRBV30 combines with J gene TRBJ1-6; 8 positions match TRBD1. Trimming at V came to 3 bases and at J to 9 bases, leaving 7 bases not matched to a gene. Germline-derived CDR1 and CDR2 are GTSNPN and SVGIG (reference sequence). The length of the CDR3 is 14 residues. In DNA, the CDR3 is TGTGCCTGGAGGAGACAGGGGTTCGGTTCACCCCTCCACTTT. Its protein product is CAWRRQGFGSPLHF. The full variable domain, with the rest looked up from reference TRBV30 and TRBJ1-6, is SQTIHQWPATLVQPVGSPLSLECTVEGTSNPNLYWYRQAAGRGLQLLFYSVGIGQISSEVPQNLSASRPQDRQFILSSKKLLLSDSGFYLCAWRRQGFGSPLHFGNGTRLTVT.

This clone was detected only once. This rearrangement joins TRBV9 to TRBJ2-1; either TRBD1 or TRBD2 may fit D (5 bases each). Trimming pared 7 bases from V and 2 bases from J, leaving 7 bases between. Germline V gene lookup returns CDR1 SGDLS and CDR2 YYNGEE. The CDR3 has 12 amino acids. The CDR3 sequence is CASGGTYNEQFF. For the CDR3, the DNA is TGTGCCAGCGGGGGTACCTACAATGAGCAGTTCTTC.

V is TRBV2 and J is TRBJ1-2; possibly TRBD1 for D (5 bases). Between the trimmed V and J ends, which lost 4 bases and 7 bases, there was a span of 13 bases. Germline CDR1 and CDR2: SNHLY and FYNNEI. This CDR3 contains 13 residues. CDR3 sequence reads: CASSVFTGTGYTF. The CDR3 DNA reads TGTGCCAGCAGTGTCTTCACAGGAACTGGCTACACCTTC.

The V and J genes are TRBV5-5 and TRBJ1-3; D unresolved. Trimming cost V 4 bases and J 4 bases, with 6 bases left between them. The CDR3 contains 12 residues. The germline V gene encodes CDR1 SGHKS and CDR2 YYEKEE (reference sequence). The CDR3 loop reads CASSQEGNTIYF. CDR3 coding DNA: TGTGCCAGCAGCCAAGAGGGAAACACCATATATTTT.

The chain recombines TRBV5-6 with TRBJ2-7, with D uncertain. Germline V gives CDR1 SGHDT, CDR2 YYEEEE. The germline V and J ends were trimmed by 1 base and 3 bases, with 8 bases remaining between them. This CDR3 is built from 13 residues. In nucleotides, the CDR3 is TGTGCCAGCAGCTTGTCCAACAGCTACGAGCAGTACTTC. Amino acids: CASSLSNSYEQYF.

This clone was counted between two and nine times. V gene TRBV7-2 combines with J gene TRBJ1-2; 8 bases agree with TRBD1. CDR3 length: 15 amino acids. The V gene's germline CDR1 is SGHTA and CDR2 FQGNSA. V was clipped by 4 bases and J by 6 bases; unmatched bases: 10. This CDR3 is CASSSLAGGPDGYTF. As DNA, the CDR3 is TGTGCCAGCAGCTCTCTAGCAGGGGGCCCCGATGGCTACACCTTC.

On this clone: Other DNA sequences in this sample translate to the same CDR3. The CDR3 sequence: CASSDRGYQPQHF. For the CDR3, the DNA is TGTGCCAGCTCAGACAGGGGTTATCAGCCCCAGCATTTT. V gene TRBV2 combines with J gene TRBJ1-5, with TRBD1 matching over 8 bases. Germline V gene lookup returns CDR1 SNHLY and CDR2 FYNNEI. Unmatched junction bases numbered 5, after V lost 8 bases and J lost 5 bases. The CDR3 loop spans 13 amino acids.

This chain links TRBV5-6 with TRBJ1-2; no definite D call. Germline CDR1 and CDR2: SGHDT and YYEEEE. The V gene lost 4 bases and the J gene lost 1 base, with 8 bases spanning the gap. This CDR3 has 13 residues. In DNA form, the CDR3 reads TGTGCCAGCAGCCGGACTGTTAACTATGGCTACACCTTC. Protein product: CASSRTVNYGYTF. Complete variable domain (other parts from reference TRBV5-6 and TRBJ1-2): DAGVTQSPTHLIKTRGQQVTLRCSPKSGHDTVSWYQQALGQGPQFIFQYYEEEERQRGNFPDRFSGHQFPNYSSELNVNALLLGDSALYLCASSRTVNYGYTFGSGTRLTVV.

The chain is built from TRBV3-1 (or the pseudogene TRBV3-2) and TRBJ1-3; unclear D gene. CDR1 and CDR2 from the germline V gene are LGHDT and YNNKEL (reference sequence). Between the trimmed V and J ends, which lost 0 bases and 4 bases, there was a span of 4 bases. CDR3 length equals 13 residues. CDR3 coding DNA: TGTGCCAGCAGCCAAGATTCGGGAAACACCATATATTTT. Translating it yields CASSQDSGNTIYF.

V is TRBV27 and J is TRBJ2-5, with 9 bases aligning to TRBD1. This CDR3 is 17 amino acids long. V gave up 7 bases and J gave up 0 bases; unmatched junction bases: 12. The germline CDR1 and CDR2 sequences are MNHEY and SMNVEV (reference sequence). CDR3 in DNA: TGTGCCAGCATCCCCCCTGGGACAGGGTCATACCAAGAGACCCAGTACTTC. It codes for CASIPPGTGSYQETQYF.

CDR3 sequence: CSVGDFNYGYTF. CDR3 nucleotide sequence: TGCAGCGTCGGGGACTTTAACTATGGCTACACCTTC. The V call is TRBV29-1, the J call TRBJ1-2; D is possibly TRBD1 (5 bases). CDR3 length: 12 residues. The V gene lost 6 bases and the J gene lost 1 base, with 9 bases spanning the gap. Germline V gene data show CDR1 as SQVTM and CDR2 as ANQGSEA.

The chain links TRBV5-1 to TRBJ1-4; unclear D gene. The germline V gene has CDR1 SGHRS and CDR2 YFSETQ. Trimming pared 7 bases from V and 8 bases from J, leaving 12 bases between. This CDR3 spans 12 amino acids. DNA for the CDR3: TGCGCCAGCCTCGCAAATGGGGAAAAACTGTTTTTT. This gives the protein CASLANGEKLFF.

The chain combines TRBV16 with TRBJ1-4; D gene uncertain. Germline CDR1 and CDR2: KGHSY and FQNENV. The CDR3 is 15 amino acids. V gave up 2 bases and J gave up 6 bases, with 13 bases separating them. The CDR3 sequence: CASSQRGIGDEKLFF. The CDR3 DNA follows: TGTGCCAGCAGCCAACGAGGGATTGGGGATGAAAAACTGTTTTTT.